The source of this T cell receptor beta chain is a study of control samples from healthy donors and cancer patients. V lost 7 bases to trimming and J lost 2 bases; unmatched junction nucleotides: 0. Germline CDR1 is LNHDA and CDR2 is SQIVND (reference sequence). The CDR3 has 12 amino acids. Assay used: immunoSEQ multiplex PCR; TCRdb lists only in-frame clones, some missing. The table has 65,000 to 95,000 clones, around 87% seen once; the top ten hold over 15%. This sequence was found in a man aged 45 to 65 in good health. The sequenced sample consisted of blood. The chain joins TRBV19 to TRBJ1-2; 8 nucleotides match TRBD1. In nucleotides, the CDR3 is TGTGCCAGTAACAGGGGGAACTATGGCTACACCTTC. Translating it yields CASNRGNYGYTF.